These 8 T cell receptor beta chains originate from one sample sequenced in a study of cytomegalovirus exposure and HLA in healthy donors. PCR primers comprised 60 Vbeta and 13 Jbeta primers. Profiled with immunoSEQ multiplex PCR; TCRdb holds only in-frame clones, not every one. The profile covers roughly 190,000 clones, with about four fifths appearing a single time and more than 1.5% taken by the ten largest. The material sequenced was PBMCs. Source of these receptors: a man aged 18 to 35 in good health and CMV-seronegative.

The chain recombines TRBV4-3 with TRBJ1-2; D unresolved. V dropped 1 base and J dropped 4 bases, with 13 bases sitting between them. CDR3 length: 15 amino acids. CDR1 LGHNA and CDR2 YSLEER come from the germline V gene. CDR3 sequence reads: CASSQGKGLGYGYTF. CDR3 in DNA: TGCGCCAGCAGCCAAGGGAAAGGCCTAGGCTATGGCTACACCTTC.

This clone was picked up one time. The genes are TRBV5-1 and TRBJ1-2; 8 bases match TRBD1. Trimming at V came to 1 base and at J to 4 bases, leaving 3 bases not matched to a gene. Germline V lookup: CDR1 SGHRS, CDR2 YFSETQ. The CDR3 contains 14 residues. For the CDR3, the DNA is TGCGCCAGCAGCTTGCCGGGACAGGCCTATGGCTACACCTTC. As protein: CASSLPGQAYGYTF.

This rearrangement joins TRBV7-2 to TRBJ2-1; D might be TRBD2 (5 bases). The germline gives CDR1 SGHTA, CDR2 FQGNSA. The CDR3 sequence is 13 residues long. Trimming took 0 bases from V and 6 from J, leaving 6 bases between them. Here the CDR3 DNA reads TGTGCCAGCAGCTTAGCGGACTTCAATGAGCAGTTCTTC. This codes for CASSLADFNEQFF.

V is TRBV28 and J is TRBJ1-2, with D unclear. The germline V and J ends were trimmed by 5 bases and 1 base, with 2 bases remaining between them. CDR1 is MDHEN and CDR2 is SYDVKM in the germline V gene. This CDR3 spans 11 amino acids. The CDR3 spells CASSRNYGYTF. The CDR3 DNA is TGTGCCAGCAGTCGTAACTATGGCTACACCTTC.

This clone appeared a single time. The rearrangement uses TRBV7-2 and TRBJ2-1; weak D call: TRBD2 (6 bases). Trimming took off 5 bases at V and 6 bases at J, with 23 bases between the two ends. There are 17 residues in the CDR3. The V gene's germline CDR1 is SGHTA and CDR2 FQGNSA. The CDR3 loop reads CASSLPLGGSPSNEQFF. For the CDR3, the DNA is TGTGCCAGCAGCCTACCTCTCGGGGGTTCCCCCTCCAATGAGCAGTTCTTC.

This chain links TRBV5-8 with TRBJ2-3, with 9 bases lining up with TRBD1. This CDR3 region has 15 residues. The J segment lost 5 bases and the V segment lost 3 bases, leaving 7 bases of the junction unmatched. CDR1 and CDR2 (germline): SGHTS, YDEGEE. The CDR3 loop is CASSWTGALKDTQYF. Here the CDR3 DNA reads TGTGCCAGCAGCTGGACAGGGGCCCTTAAAGATACGCAGTATTTT.

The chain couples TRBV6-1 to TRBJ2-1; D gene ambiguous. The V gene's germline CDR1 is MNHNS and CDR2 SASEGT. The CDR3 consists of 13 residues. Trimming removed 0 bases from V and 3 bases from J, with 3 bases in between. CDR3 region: CASSEAIYNEQFF. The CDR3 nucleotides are TGTGCCAGCAGTGAAGCTATCTACAATGAGCAGTTCTTC.

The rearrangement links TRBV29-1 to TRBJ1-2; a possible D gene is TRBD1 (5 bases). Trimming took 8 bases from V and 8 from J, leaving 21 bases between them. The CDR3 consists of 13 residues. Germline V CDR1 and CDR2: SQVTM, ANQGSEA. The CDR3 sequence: CSTLRQGILGYTF. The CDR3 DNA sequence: TGCAGCACCCTCCGTCAGGGAATTCTGGGCTACACCTTC.